This T cell receptor beta chain was obtained from a study of T cells after yellow fever vaccination. The TCR cDNA carried a universal primer site and UMIs from 5'RACE template switching. TCRdb re-derived calls from the 5' RACE reads in MiXCR, one entry per CDR3 protein. The data contain some 110,000 distinct CDR3 sequences, roughly 8.4% of them singletons. General study points: A small share of clonotypes appeared in both CD4 and CD8 compartments. After the booster, nearly 98% of CD4 and roughly nine tenths of CD8 primary-response clones were re-detected.

In the case of this clonotype: Its antigen is unidentified.

Germline V CDR1 and CDR2: SGHVS, FNYEAQ. CDR3 length: 19 residues. V lost 0 bases and J lost 1; bases outside the gene matches: 10. The sequence came from a man aged 25 to 40 who received the YFV17D yellow fever vaccine. This sequence joins TRBV7-6 and TRBJ2-1, with TRBD2 matching over 9 bases. The sequences come from CD8+ T cells sorted from PBMCs, collected 45 days after the yellow fever booster vaccination. CDR3 DNA: TGTGCCAGCAGCTTAGCGGCGCCTATGACTAGCGGTTCCTACAATGAGCAGTTCTTC. Protein: CASSLAAPMTSGSYNEQFF.